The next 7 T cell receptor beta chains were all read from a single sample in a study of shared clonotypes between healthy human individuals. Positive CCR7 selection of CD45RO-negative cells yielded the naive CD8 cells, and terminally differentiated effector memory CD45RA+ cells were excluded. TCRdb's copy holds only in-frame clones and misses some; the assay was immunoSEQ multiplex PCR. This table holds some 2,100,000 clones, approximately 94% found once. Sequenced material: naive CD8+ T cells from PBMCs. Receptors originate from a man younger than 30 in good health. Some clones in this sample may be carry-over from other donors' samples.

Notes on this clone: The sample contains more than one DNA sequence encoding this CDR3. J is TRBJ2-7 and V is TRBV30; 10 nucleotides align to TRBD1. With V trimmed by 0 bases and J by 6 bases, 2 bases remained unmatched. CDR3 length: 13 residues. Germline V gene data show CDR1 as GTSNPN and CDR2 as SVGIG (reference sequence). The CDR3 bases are TGTGCCTGGAGTGTGACAGGGGGCAGCGAGCAGTACTTC. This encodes CAWSVTGGSEQYF.

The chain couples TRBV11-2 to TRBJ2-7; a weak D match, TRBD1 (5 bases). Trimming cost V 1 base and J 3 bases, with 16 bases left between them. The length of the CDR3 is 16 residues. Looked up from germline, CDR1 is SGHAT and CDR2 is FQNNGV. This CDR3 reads CASSLVIGQVDYEQYF. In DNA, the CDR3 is TGTGCCAGCAGCTTAGTAATTGGACAAGTCGACTACGAGCAGTACTTC.

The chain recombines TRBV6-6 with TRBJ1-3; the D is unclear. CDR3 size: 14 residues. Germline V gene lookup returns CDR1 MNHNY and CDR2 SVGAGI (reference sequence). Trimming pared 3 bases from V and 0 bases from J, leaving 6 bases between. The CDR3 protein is CASSYYSSGNTIYF. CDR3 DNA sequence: TGTGCCAGCAGTTATTATAGCTCTGGAAACACCATATATTTT.

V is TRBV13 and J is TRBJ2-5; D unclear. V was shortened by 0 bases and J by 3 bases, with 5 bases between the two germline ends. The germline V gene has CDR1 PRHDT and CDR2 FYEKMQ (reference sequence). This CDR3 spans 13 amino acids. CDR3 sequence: CASSLGMEETQYF. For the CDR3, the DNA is TGTGCCAGCAGCTTAGGGATGGAAGAGACCCAGTACTTC.

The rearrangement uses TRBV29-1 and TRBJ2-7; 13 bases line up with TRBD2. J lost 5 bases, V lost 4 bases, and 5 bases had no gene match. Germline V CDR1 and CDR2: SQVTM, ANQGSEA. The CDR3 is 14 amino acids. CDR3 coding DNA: TGCAGCGTTGGACTAGCGGGAGGACCCCACGAGCAGTACTTC. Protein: CSVGLAGGPHEQYF.

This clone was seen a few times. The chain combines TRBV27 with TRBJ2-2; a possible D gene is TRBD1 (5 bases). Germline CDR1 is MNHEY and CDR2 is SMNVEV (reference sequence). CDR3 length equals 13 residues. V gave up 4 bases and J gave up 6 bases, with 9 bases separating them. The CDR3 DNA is TGTGCCAGCAGTTCCAGGGCGGCCGGGGAGCTGTTTTTT. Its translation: CASSSRAAGELFF.

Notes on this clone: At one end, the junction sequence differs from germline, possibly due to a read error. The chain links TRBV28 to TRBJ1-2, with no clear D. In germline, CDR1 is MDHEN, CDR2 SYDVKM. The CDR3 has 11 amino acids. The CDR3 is CANSPGYGYTF. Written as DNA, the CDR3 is TGTGCCAACAGTCCGGGGTATGGCTACACCTTC.